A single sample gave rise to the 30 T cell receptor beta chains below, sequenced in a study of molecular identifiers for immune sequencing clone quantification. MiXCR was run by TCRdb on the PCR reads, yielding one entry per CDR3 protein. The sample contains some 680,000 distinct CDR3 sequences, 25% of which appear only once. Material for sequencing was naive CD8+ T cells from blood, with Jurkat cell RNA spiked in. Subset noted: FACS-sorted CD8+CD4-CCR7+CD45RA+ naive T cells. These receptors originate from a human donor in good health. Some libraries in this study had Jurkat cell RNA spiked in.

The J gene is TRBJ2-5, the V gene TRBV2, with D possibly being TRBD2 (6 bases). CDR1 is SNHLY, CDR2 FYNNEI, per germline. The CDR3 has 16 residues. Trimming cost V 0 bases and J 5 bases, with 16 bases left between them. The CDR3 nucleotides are TGTGCCAGCAGTGAAGCGTTCCGGGGGAGTGAGGAGACCCAGTACTTC. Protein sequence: CASSEAFRGSEETQYF.

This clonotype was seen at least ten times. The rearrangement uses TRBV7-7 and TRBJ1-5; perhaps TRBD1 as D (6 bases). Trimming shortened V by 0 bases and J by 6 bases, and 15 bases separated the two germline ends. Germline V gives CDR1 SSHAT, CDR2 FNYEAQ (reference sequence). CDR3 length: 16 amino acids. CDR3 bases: TGTGCCAGCAGCTTAGCGGAATATTGGGGGCTTCAGCCCCAGCATTTT. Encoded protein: CASSLAEYWGLQPQHF.

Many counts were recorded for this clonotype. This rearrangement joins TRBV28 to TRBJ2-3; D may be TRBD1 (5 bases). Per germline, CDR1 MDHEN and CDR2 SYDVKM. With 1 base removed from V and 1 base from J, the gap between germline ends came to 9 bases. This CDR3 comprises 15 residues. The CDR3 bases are TGTGCCAGCAGTTTATTGCAGGGCGGCACAGATACGCAGTATTTT. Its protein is CASSLLQGGTDTQYF. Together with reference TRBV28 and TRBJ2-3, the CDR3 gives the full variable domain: DVKVTQSSRYLVKRTGEKVFLECVQDMDHENMFWYRQDPGLGLRLIYFSYDVKMKEKGDIPEGYSVSREKKERFSLILESASTNQTSMYLCASSLLQGGTDTQYFGPGTRLTVL.

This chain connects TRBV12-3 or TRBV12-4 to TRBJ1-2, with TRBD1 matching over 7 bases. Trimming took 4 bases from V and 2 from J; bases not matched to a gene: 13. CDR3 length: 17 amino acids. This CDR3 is CASSYVVWGQNNYGYTF. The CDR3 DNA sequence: TGTGCCAGCAGTTACGTTGTTTGGGGACAGAACAACTATGGCTACACCTTC.

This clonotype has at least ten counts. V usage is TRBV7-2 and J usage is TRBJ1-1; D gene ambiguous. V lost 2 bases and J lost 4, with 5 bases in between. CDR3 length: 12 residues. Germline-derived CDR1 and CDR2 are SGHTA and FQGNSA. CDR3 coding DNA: TGTGCCAGCAGCTTACACGGCACTGAAGCTTTCTTT. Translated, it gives CASSLHGTEAFF. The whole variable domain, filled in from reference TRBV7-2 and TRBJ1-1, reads GAGVSQSPSNKVTEKGKDVELRCDPISGHTALYWYRQSLGQGLEFLIYFQGNSAPDKSGLPSDRFSAERTGGSVSTLTIQRTQQEDSAVYLCASSLHGTEAFFGQGTRLTVV.

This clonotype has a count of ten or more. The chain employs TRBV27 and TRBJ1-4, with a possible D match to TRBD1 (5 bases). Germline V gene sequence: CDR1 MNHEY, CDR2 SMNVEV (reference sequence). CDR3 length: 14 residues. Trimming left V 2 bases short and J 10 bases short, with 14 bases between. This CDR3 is CASSLGTGRGKLFF. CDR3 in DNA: TGTGCCAGCAGTTTAGGGACGGGGCGAGGAAAACTGTTTTTT.

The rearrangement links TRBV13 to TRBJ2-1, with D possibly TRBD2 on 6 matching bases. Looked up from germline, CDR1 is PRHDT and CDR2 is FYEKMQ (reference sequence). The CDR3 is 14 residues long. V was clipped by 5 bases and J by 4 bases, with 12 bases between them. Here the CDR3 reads CASSAEEGYNEQFF. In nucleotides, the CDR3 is TGTGCCAGCAGCGCAGAGGAGGGTTACAATGAGCAGTTCTTC.

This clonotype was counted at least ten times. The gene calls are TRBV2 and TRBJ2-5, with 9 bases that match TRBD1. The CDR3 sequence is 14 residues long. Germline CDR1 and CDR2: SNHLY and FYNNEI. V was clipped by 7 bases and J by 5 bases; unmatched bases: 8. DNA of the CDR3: TGTGCCAGCACCGAGGGACAGGGTCGGGAGACCCAGTACTTC. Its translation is CASTEGQGRETQYF.

The DNA of the CDR3 is TGCAGTGCTCCGGACAAGCTAGTTTGGTATACGCAGTATTTT. Its protein product is CSAPDKLVWYTQYF. This chain links TRBV20-1 with TRBJ2-3, with D tentatively TRBD1 (5 bases). V shed 5 bases and J shed 7 bases, with 19 bases lying between them. The CDR3 extends over 14 amino acids. Germline V gene data show CDR1 as DFQATT and CDR2 as SNEGSKA (reference sequence).

CDR3 loop: CASSWVGVQETQYF. As DNA, the CDR3 is TGTGCCAGCAGTTGGGTAGGGGTCCAAGAGACCCAGTACTTC. V and J are TRBV6-2 or TRBV6-3 and TRBJ2-5, with D possibly TRBD1 on 5 matching bases. This CDR3 spans 14 amino acids. Germline values: CDR1 MNHEY, CDR2 SVGEGT. Trimming removed 4 bases from V and 1 base from J, with 10 bases in between.

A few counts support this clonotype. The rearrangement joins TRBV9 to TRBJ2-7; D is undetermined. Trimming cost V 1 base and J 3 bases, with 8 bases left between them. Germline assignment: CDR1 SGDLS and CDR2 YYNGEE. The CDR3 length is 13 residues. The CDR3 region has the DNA TGTGCCAGCAGCGTAAGTCAAAGCTACGAGCAGTACTTC. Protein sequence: CASSVSQSYEQYF.

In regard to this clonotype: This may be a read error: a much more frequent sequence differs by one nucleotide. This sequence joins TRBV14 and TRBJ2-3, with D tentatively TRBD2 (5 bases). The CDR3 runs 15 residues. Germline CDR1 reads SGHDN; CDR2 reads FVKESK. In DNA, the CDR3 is TGTGCCAGCAGCCGAGAGGACTTCACCGCAGATTCGCAGTATTTT. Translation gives CASSREDFTADSQYF.

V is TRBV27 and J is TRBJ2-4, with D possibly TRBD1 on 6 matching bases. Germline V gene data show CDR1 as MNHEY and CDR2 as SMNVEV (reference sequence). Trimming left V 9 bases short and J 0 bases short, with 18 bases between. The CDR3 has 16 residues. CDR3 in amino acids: CASQGVGAGAKNIQYF. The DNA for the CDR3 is TGTGCCAGTCAAGGGGTGGGGGCGGGAGCCAAAAACATTCAGTACTTC.

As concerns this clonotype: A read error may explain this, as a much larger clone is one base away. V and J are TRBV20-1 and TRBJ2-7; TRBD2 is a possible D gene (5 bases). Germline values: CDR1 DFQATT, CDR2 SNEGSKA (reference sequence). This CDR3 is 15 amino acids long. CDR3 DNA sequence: TGCAGTGCTAGAGATGTGGGGAGCGCTTCCTACGGGCAGTACTTC. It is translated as CSARDVGSASYGQYF.

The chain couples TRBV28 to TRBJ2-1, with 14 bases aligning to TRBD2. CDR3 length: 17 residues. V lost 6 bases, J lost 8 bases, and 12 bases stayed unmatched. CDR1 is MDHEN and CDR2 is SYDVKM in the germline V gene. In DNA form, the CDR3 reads TGTGCCAGCAGCCGTGAACGGACTAGCGGGAGGAAGGATGAGCAGTTCTTC. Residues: CASSRERTSGRKDEQFF.

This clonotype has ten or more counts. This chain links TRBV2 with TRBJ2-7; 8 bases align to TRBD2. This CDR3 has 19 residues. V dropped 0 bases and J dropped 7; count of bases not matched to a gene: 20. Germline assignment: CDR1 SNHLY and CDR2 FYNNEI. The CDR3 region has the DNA TGTGCCAGCAGTGAAGCAGGGGGAGATAGCGGGGCCCGTGGTGAAGAGCAGTACTTC. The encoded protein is CASSEAGGDSGARGEEQYF.

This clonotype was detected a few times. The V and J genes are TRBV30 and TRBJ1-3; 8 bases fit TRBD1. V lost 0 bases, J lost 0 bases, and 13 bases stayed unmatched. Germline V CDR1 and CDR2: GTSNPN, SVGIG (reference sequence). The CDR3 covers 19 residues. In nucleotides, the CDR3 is TGTGCCTGGAGTGTATGGACAGGGCTTACAGGGTACTCTGGAAACACCATATATTTT. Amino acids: CAWSVWTGLTGYSGNTIYF.

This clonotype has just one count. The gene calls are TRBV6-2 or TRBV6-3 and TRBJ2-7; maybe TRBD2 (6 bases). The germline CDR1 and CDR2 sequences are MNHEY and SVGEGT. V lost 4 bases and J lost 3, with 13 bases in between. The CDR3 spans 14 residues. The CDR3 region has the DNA TGTGCCAGCAGTTGCTATGGAGCGGGCTACGAGCAGTACTTC. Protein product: CASSCYGAGYEQYF.

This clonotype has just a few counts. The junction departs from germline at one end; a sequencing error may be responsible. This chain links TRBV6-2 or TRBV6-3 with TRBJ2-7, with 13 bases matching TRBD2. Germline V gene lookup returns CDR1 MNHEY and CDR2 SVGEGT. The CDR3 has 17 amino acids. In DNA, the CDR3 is TGTGTCAGCAGTTACGGGGGACTAGCGGGATACGCCAACGAGCAGTACTTC. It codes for CVSSYGGLAGYANEQYF.

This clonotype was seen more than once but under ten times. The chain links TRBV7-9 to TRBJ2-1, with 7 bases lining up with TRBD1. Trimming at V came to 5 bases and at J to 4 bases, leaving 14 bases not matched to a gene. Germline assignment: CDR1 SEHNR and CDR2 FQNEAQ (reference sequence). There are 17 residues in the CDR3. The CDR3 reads CASSKRTRDSVYNEQFF. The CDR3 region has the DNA TGTGCCAGCAGCAAGAGGACCCGGGACAGCGTTTACAATGAGCAGTTCTTC.

This CDR3 reads CAWSVGGGEQFF. The CDR3 nucleotides are TGTGCCTGGAGTGTAGGAGGAGGTGAGCAGTTCTTC. The chain links TRBV30 to TRBJ2-1; D might be TRBD2 (5 bases). Germline loops: CDR1 GTSNPN, CDR2 SVGIG (reference sequence). There are 12 residues in the CDR3. The germline V and J ends were trimmed by 0 bases and 9 bases, with 9 bases remaining between them.

This chain's CDR3 is CASSYGQGGYGYTF. The CDR3 coding sequence is TGTGCCAGCAGCTATGGACAGGGTGGCTATGGCTACACCTTC. V usage is TRBV5-4 and J usage is TRBJ1-2, with 8 bases that match TRBD1. CDR1 and CDR2 from the germline V gene are SGHNT and YYREEE (reference sequence). Losses at the gene ends were 3 bases for V and 4 bases for J; bases not matched to a gene: 5. The CDR3 has 14 amino acids.

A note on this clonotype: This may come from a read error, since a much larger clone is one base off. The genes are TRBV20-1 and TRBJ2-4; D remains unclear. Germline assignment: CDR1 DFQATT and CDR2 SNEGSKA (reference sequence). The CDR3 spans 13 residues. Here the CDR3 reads CSASPPTKNNQYF. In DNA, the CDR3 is TGCAGTGCTAGTCCGCCCACCAAAAACAATCAGTACTTC.

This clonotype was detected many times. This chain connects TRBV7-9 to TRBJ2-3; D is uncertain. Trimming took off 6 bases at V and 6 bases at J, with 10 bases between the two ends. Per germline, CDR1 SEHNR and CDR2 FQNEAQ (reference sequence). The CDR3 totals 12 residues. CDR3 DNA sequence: TGTGCCAGCAGGCAAATGGCGGATACGCAGTATTTT. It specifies CASRQMADTQYF.

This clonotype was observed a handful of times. The CDR3 sequence: CSVEDYGYTF. The CDR3 DNA reads as TGCAGCGTGGAGGATTATGGCTACACCTTC. The chain has TRBV29-1 and TRBJ1-2; D is undetermined. V was cut by 6 bases and J by 5 bases, with 7 bases left in between. The V gene's germline CDR1 is SQVTM and CDR2 ANQGSEA. The CDR3 consists of 10 residues.

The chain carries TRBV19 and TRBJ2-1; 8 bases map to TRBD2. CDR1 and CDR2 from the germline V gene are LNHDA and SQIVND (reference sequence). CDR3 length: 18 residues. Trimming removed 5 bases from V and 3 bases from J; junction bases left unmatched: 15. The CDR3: CASSAPGLVNPFYNEQFF. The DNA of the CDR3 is TGTGCCAGTAGTGCACCGGGACTAGTGAACCCCTTCTACAATGAGCAGTTCTTC.

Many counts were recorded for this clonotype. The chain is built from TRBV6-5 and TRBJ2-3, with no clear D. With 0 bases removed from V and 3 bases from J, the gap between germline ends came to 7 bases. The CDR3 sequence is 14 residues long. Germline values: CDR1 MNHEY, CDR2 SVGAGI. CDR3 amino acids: CASSYSSGTDTQYF. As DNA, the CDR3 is TGTGCCAGCAGTTACTCATCTGGTACAGATACGCAGTATTTT.

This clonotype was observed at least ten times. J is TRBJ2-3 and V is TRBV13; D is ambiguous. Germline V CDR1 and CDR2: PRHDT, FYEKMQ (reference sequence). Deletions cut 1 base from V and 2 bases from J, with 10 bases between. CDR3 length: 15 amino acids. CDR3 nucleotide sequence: TGTGCCAGCAGCTTAGAGGGAAAGGCCACAGATACGCAGTATTTT. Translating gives CASSLEGKATDTQYF. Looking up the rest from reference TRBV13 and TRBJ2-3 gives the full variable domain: AAGVIQSPRHLIKEKRETATLKCYPIPRHDTVYWYQQGPGQDPQFLISFYEKMQSDKGSIPDRFSAQQFSDYHSELNMSSLELGDSALYFCASSLEGKATDTQYFGPGTRLTVL.

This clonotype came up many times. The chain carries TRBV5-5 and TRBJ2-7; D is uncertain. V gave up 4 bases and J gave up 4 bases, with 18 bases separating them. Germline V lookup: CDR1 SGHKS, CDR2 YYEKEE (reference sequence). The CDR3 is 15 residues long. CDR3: CASSRSVGSIYEQYF. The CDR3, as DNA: TGTGCCAGCAGCCGGTCCGTAGGAAGTATATACGAGCAGTACTTC. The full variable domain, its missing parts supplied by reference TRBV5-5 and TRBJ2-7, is DAGVTQSPTHLIKTRGQQVTLRCSPISGHKSVSWYQQVLGQGPQFIFQYYEKEERGRGNFPDRFSARQFPNYSSELNVNALLLGDSALYLCASSRSVGSIYEQYFGPGTRLTVT.

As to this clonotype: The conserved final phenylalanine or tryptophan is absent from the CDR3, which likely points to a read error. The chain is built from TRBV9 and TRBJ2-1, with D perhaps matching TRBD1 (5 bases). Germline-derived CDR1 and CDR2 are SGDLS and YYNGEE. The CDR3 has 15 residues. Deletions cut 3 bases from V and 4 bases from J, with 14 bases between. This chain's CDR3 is CASSEATQGYNEQFL. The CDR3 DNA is TGTGCCAGCAGCGAGGCGACTCAGGGATACAATGAGCAGTTCCTC.